This TCR beta chain appears in the sequencing data of a study of blood T cell repertoires in COVID-19 (dated by TCRdb to about 2020). In the study overall: Samples covering the acute and convalescent phases of COVID-19 were provided by collaborators in the United States, Italy and Spain. The material from the prospective study consisted of cDNA or gDNA derived from T cells, B-cell-depleted T cells, or PBMCs. Deeply sampled blood TCRbeta repertoires from subjects exposed to, actively infected with, or recovered from COVID-19 were included in the dataset. The repertoires were released in a freely available public database meant as a resource for research on the immune response to SARS-CoV-2. Samples came from the ongoing ImmuneRACE study (first 160 participants) plus 1,254 subjects from 6 global collaborators. Sample metadata almost always included a de-identified subject ID, COVID-19 status, age in years and sex. Where available, HLA class I and class II types were obtained from metadata supplied by the sample provider rather than from assay-based typing.

Study-wide conclusions, independent of this receptor: Clinical and demographic metadata were provided uncurated, with the amount varying by source and participant.

The collaborating institutions used their own protocols to collect whole blood in K2EDTA tubes. For TCRbeta analysis, collaborator samples were shipped as frozen whole blood, as isolated PBMCs, or as DNA extracted from either sample type. TCRbeta CDR3 regions were amplified from genomic DNA by means of the immunoSEQ Assay, a bias-controlled multiplex PCR. Concerning the study's data processing: Within the assay, amplification of reference gene primers was used to estimate how many nucleated cells each sample contained. To quantify the absolute abundance of each unique TCRbeta CDR3 rearrangement, sequence reads were collapsed and filtered. For each sample, productive Simpson clonality was calculated as the square root of Simpson's diversity index across productive rearrangements. TCRdb mirrors the immuneACCESS table, restricted to in-frame sequences. Some clones are absent from its copies; in checked studies, under half trace to an unresolved V gene, and the reason for the others is unknown. The V and J calls and clone size are taken from that table; D and trimming were inferred from the DNA. A total of 70,000 or so clones appear in this sample, 70% to 85% of them only once. Of the sample, 35% is held by the ten largest clones.

Of note for this clone: Its antigen is unknown. No base quality information exists; no much larger clone differs at one position.

The CDR3 runs 12 amino acids, cysteine and phenylalanine included. Of all the DNA, just the CDR3 is kept, 36 bases in frame from base 1. Based on the germline V gene (reference sequence), the CDR1 and CDR2 sequences are MNHNY and SVGAGI. Relative to germline, V is 6 bases shorter and J is 5 bases shorter, with 10 bases between their ends. Material for sequencing was peripheral blood. This sequence originates from a woman in her seventies with acute or convalescent COVID-19. The sequence links TRBV6-6 to TRBJ1-2; the best D guess is TRBD1, with 5 bases matching. Read as DNA, the sequence is TGTGCCAGCAGCCCCGGGGGGTATGGCTACACCTTC. The encoded protein is CASSPGGYGYTF.